The 20 T cell receptor beta chains given below trace back to one sample, sequenced in a study of blood T cell repertoires in COVID-19. The method was immunoSEQ multiplex PCR; TCRdb's version includes in-frame clones alone and lacks a portion of them. The sample records a few hundred thousand clones, roughly 87% being singletons. The sequenced sample consisted of PBMCs or T cells enriched from blood (not recorded which). These receptors were obtained from a woman aged 25 to 39 who had recovered from COVID-19.

The J gene is TRBJ2-1, the V gene TRBV10-3; the match to TRBD2 covers 12 bases. The CDR3 length is 17 residues. Germline CDR1 ENHRY, CDR2 SYGVKD. The trim removed 4 bases at V and 4 bases at J, leaving 8 bases unmatched. DNA for the CDR3: TGTGCCATCAGTGGGTTCCTACTAGCGGGGGGATACAATGAGCAGTTCTTC. Its protein is CAISGFLLAGGYNEQFF.

The V and J genes are TRBV28 and TRBJ2-7; no firm D call. CDR1 is MDHEN and CDR2 is SYDVKM in the germline V gene. Trimming took 5 bases from V and 0 from J, leaving 14 bases between them. The CDR3 consists of 15 residues. For the CDR3, the DNA is TGTGCCAGCAGTGTCAGGTCCTTAAGCTCCTACGAGCAGTACTTC. This codes for CASSVRSLSSYEQYF.

This sequence joins TRBV6-5 and TRBJ1-5; 11 nucleotides match TRBD1. The CDR3 runs to 15 residues. Germline V gene data show CDR1 as MNHEY and CDR2 as SVGAGI. Unmatched junction bases numbered 3, after V lost 4 bases and J lost 4 bases. CDR3 sequence (DNA): TGTGCCAGCAGTTGGACAGGGGGCTATAATCAGCCCCAGCATTTT. It encodes CASSWTGGYNQPQHF.

V is TRBV7-9 and J is TRBJ1-4; D call uncertain. Trimming shortened V by 0 bases and J by 8 bases, and 10 bases separated the two germline ends. Looked up from germline, CDR1 is SEHNR and CDR2 is FQNEAQ (reference sequence). The CDR3 sequence is 14 residues long. Written as DNA, the CDR3 is TGTGCCAGCAGCTTAGCGTGGCTCGGGGAAAAACTGTTTTTT. It specifies CASSLAWLGEKLFF. The variable domain in full, completed from reference TRBV7-9 and TRBJ1-4, reads DTGVSQNPRHKITKRGQNVTFRCDPISEHNRLYWYRQTLGQGPEFLTYFQNEAQLEKSRLLSDRFSAERPKGSFSTLEIQRTEQGDSAMYLCASSLAWLGEKLFFGSGTQLSVL.

V usage is TRBV18 and J usage is TRBJ1-4; weak D call: TRBD1 (5 bases). The CDR3 is 16 residues long. Looked up from germline, CDR1 is KGHSH and CDR2 is LQKENI. Deletions cut 3 bases from V and 1 base from J, with 12 bases between. The CDR3, as DNA: TGTGCCAGCTCACCCTCATATCAGGGAACTAATGAAAAACTGTTTTTT. Protein: CASSPSYQGTNEKLFF.

In nucleotides, the CDR3 is TGCGCGAGCGTGCCTGAGGGCACAGATACGCAGTATTTT. It codes for CASVPEGTDTQYF. The chain uses TRBV10-1 and TRBJ2-3; D call uncertain. The CDR3 covers 13 residues. CDR1 is WNHNN and CDR2 is SYGVQD in the germline V gene (reference sequence).

V and J are TRBV7-9 and TRBJ1-2, with D tentatively TRBD1 (6 bases). CDR1 SEHNR and CDR2 FQNEAQ come from the germline V gene (reference sequence). Trimming removed 5 bases at V and 11 bases at J, with 15 bases between. The CDR3 runs 12 residues. Written as DNA, the CDR3 is TGTGCCAGCAGCCCCCCCCGGACAGAGTACACCTTC. Its protein is CASSPPRTEYTF.

The rearrangement links TRBV28 to TRBJ1-2; D remains ambiguous. V dropped 8 bases and J dropped 3 bases, with 10 bases sitting between them. Germline values: CDR1 MDHEN, CDR2 SYDVKM. The CDR3 is 12 residues long. CDR3 sequence (DNA): TGTGCCAGCCGCCTCGGGGACTATGGCTACACCTTC. It yields the protein CASRLGDYGYTF.

The V gene is TRBV9, the J gene TRBJ1-3; D remains ambiguous. V was shortened by 0 bases and J by 2 bases, with 12 bases between the two germline ends. The CDR3 has 16 amino acids. Germline V gives CDR1 SGDLS, CDR2 YYNGEE. CDR3 in DNA: TGTGCCAGCAGCGTAGAAGGCGGGCTCCCTGGAAACACCATATATTTT. It encodes CASSVEGGLPGNTIYF.

The rearrangement joins TRBV5-6 to TRBJ1-3; D not certain. Germline CDR1 and CDR2: SGHDT and YYEEEE. The CDR3 is made up of 14 amino acids. Trimming took 3 bases from V and 0 from J, leaving 7 bases between them. The CDR3 sequence is CASSWAVSGNTIYF. The CDR3 DNA reads as TGTGCCAGCAGCTGGGCAGTCTCTGGAAACACCATATATTTT.

V usage is TRBV15 and J usage is TRBJ2-1, with TRBD2 identical over 9 bases. Losses at the gene ends were 0 bases for V and 9 bases for J; bases not matched to a gene: 3. This CDR3 has 14 residues. Per germline, CDR1 LNHNV and CDR2 YYDKDF (reference sequence). This CDR3 is CATSRETSGGEQFF. The DNA for the CDR3 is TGTGCCACCAGCAGAGAGACTAGCGGCGGTGAGCAGTTCTTC.

The rearrangement uses TRBV5-8 and TRBJ1-5; weak D call: TRBD1 (6 bases). V was pared by 6 bases and J by 7 bases, with 17 bases between. From germline, CDR1 is SGHTS and CDR2 YDEGEE. This CDR3 spans 14 amino acids. The CDR3 spells CASTYRVGKQPQHF. The CDR3 DNA reads as TGTGCCAGCACCTACAGGGTTGGAAAGCAGCCCCAGCATTTT.

The rearrangement joins TRBV24-1 to TRBJ2-3; D unclear. Per germline, CDR1 KGHDR and CDR2 SFDVKD. The germline V and J ends were trimmed by 0 bases and 7 bases, with 13 bases remaining between them. This CDR3 has 15 amino acids. The CDR3 coding sequence is TGTGCCACCAGTGATTTGGAGGTTGACTTAAATACGCAGTATTTT. Its protein is CATSDLEVDLNTQYF.

The chain is built from TRBV4-1 and TRBJ1-3; D is perhaps TRBD1 (5 bases). Germline V lookup: CDR1 MGHRA, CDR2 YSYEKL. The germline V and J ends were trimmed by 1 base and 1 base, with 11 bases remaining between them. The CDR3 contains 16 residues. The CDR3 DNA sequence: TGCGCCAGCAGCCAAGCCGGCCGGGGGTCTGGAAACACCATATATTTT. This sequence encodes CASSQAGRGSGNTIYF.

V and J are TRBV27 and TRBJ1-5; 7 bases align to TRBD1. V dropped 5 bases and J dropped 7; count of bases not matched to a gene: 5. Germline CDR1 and CDR2: MNHEY and SMNVEV (reference sequence). The length of the CDR3 is 13 residues. CDR3 nucleotides: TGTGCCAGCAGTGACAGGGCAATCCAGCCCCAGCATTTT. As protein: CASSDRAIQPQHF.

The V call is TRBV7-3, the J call TRBJ2-3; 8 bases map to TRBD1. The germline V gene has CDR1 SGHTA and CDR2 FQGTGA. The V segment lost 5 bases and the J segment 4 bases; nucleotides outside the gene matches: 5. The CDR3 has 14 amino acids. Here the CDR3 reads CASSPDRGSDTQYF. The CDR3 nucleotides are TGTGCCAGCAGCCCCGACAGGGGTTCAGATACGCAGTATTTT.

This sequence joins TRBV5-8 and TRBJ2-7; tentatively, D is TRBD2 (6 bases). Germline V gives CDR1 SGHTS, CDR2 YDEGEE. The ends were cut back, 4 bases at V and 3 bases at J, with 17 bases in the middle. The CDR3 consists of 15 residues. In DNA form, the CDR3 reads TGTGCCAGCAGCCCCCGGGGGACGCCAAACTACGAGCAGTACTTC. Protein product: CASSPRGTPNYEQYF.

The rearrangement joins TRBV27 to TRBJ2-5, with D hard to call. CDR1 MNHEY and CDR2 SMNVEV come from the germline V gene (reference sequence). There are 14 residues in the CDR3. V was shortened by 6 bases and J by 5 bases, with 16 bases between the two germline ends. This CDR3 is CASSSSPGWETQYF. The CDR3 DNA reads TGTGCCAGCAGCTCCTCCCCGGGTTGGGAGACCCAGTACTTC.

The genes are TRBV28 and TRBJ1-4, with unresolved D. The CDR3 consists of 14 residues. Trimming took 5 bases from V and 3 from J, leaving 10 bases between them. Germline V gives CDR1 MDHEN, CDR2 SYDVKM. The CDR3 DNA reads as TGTGCCAGCAGTCTAGAGGGATCTAATGAAAAACTGTTTTTT. This encodes CASSLEGSNEKLFF.

The V call is TRBV18, the J call TRBJ1-5, with unresolved D. V dropped 1 base and J dropped 0 bases, with 19 bases sitting between them. This CDR3 has 19 residues. Germline loops: CDR1 KGHSH, CDR2 LQKENI. CDR3 residues: CASSPRPNGQLDSNQPQHF. The CDR3 region has the DNA TGTGCCAGCTCACCACGCCCCAACGGCCAGCTAGATAGCAATCAGCCCCAGCATTTT.